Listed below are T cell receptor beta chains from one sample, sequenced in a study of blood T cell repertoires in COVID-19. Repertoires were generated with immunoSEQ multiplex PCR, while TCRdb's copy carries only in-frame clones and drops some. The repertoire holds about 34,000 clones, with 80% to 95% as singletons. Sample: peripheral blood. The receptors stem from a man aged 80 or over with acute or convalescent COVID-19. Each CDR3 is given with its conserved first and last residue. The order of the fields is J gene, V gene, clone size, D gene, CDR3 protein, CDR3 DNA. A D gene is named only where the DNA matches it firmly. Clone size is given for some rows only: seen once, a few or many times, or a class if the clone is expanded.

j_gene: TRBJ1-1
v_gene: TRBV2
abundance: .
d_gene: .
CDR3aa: CASSELRGWENTEAFF
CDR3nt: TGTGCCAGCAGTGAACTAAGGGGCTGGGAGAACACTGAAGCTTTCTTT

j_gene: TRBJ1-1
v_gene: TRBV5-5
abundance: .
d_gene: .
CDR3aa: CASSLLTGTNTEAFF
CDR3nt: TGTGCCAGCAGCTTGCTAACAGGGACGAACACTGAAGCTTTCTTT

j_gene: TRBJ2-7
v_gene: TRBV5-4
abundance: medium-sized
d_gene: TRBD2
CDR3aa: CASSLAGGDEQYF
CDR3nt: TGTGCCAGCAGCTTGGCGGGAGGAGACGAGCAGTACTTC

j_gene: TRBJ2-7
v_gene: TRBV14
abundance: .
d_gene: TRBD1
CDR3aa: CASSQATGFFYEQYF
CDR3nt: TGTGCCAGCAGCCAAGCGACAGGGTTTTTCTACGAGCAGTACTTC

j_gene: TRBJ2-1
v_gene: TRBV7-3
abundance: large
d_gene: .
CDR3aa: CASSLISGVNEQFF
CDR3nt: TGTGCCAGCAGCTTAATCTCCGGGGTTAATGAGCAGTTCTTC

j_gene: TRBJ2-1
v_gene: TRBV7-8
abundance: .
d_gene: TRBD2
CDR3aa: CASSLAGTRRDNEQFF
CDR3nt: TGTGCCAGCAGCTTGGCCGGGACTAGGAGAGACAATGAGCAGTTCTTC

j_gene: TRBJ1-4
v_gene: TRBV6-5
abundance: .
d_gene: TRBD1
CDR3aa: CASSKTGTVNEKLFF
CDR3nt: TGTGCCAGCAGTAAAACCGGGACAGTTAATGAAAAACTGTTTTTT

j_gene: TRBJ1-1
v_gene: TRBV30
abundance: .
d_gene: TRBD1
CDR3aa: CAWRQGWTEAFF
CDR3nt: TGTGCCTGGAGACAGGGGTGGACTGAAGCTTTCTTT

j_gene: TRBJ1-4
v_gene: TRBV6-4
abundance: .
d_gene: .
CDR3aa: CARAGLPGTRGEKLFF
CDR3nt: TGTGCCAGGGCTGGGCTCCCAGGGACTCGTGGTGAAAAACTGTTTTTT

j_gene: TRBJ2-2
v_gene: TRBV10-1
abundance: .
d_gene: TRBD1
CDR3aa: CASSEDRGGGTGELFF
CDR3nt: TGCGCCAGCAGTGAGGACAGGGGGGGAGGAACCGGGGAGCTGTTTTTT

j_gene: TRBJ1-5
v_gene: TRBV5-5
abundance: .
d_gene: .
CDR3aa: CASSSTSDSRHQHF
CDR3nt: TGTGCCAGCAGCTCGACCAGCGACAGCCGACACCAGCATTTT

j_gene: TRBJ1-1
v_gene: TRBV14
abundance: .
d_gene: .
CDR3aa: CASSQEPGVNTEAFF
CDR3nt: TGTGCCAGCAGCCAAGAGCCGGGAGTGAACACTGAAGCTTTCTTT

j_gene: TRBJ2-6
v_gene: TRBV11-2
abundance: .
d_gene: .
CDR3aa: CASSLVAVPGKANVLTF
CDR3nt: TGTGCCAGCAGCTTAGTAGCTGTCCCAGGGAAGGCCAACGTCCTGACTTTC

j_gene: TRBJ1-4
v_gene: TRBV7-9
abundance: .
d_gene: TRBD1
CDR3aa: CASSLTGGPDEKLFF
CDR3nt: TGTGCCAGCAGCCTAACAGGGGGCCCGGATGAAAAACTGTTTTTT

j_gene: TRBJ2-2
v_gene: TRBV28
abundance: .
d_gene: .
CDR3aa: CASSLRGQFTGELFF
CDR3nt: TGTGCCAGCAGTTTACGAGGACAGTTCACCGGGGAGCTGTTTTTT

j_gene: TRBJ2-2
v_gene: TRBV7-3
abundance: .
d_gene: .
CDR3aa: CASSYALSGNTGELFF
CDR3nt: TGTGCCAGCAGCTATGCCCTCAGCGGGAACACCGGGGAGCTGTTTTTT

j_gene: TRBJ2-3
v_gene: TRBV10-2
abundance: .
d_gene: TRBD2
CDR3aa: CASSGTRGDTQYF
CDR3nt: TGCGCCAGCAGTGGGACTAGAGGAGATACGCAGTATTTT

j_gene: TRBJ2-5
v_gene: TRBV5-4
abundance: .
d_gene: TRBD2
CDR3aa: CASSLARTSEGTQYF
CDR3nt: TGTGCCAGCAGCTTGGCTCGTACTAGCGAGGGGACCCAGTACTTC

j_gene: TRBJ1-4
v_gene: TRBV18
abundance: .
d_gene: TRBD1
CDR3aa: CASSPWTGAGEKLFF
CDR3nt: TGTGCCAGCTCACCTTGGACAGGCGCCGGGGAGAAACTGTTTTTT

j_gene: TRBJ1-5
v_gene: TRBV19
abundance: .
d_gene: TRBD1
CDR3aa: CAGQGANPNQPQHF
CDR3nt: TGTGCCGGACAGGGGGCGAATCCTAATCAGCCCCAGCATTTT

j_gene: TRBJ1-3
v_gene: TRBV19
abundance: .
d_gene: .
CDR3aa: CASSIGPQISGNTIYF
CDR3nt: TGTGCCAGTAGTATAGGTCCGCAGATCTCTGGAAACACCATATATTTT

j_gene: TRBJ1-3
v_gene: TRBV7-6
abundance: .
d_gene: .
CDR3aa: CASSVTASSGNTIYF
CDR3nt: TGTGCCAGCAGCGTTACAGCCAGCTCTGGAAACACCATATATTTT

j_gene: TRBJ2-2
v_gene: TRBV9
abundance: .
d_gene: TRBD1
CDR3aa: CASSPAQSPRGLGTGELFF
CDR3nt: TGTGCCAGCAGCCCTGCTCAGTCGCCTAGGGGGCTTGGCACCGGGGAGCTGTTTTTT

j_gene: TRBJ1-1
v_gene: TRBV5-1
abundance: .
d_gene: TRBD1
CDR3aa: CASSLRTGDITEAFF
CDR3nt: TGCGCCAGCAGCCTTAGGACAGGGGATATCACTGAAGCTTTCTTT